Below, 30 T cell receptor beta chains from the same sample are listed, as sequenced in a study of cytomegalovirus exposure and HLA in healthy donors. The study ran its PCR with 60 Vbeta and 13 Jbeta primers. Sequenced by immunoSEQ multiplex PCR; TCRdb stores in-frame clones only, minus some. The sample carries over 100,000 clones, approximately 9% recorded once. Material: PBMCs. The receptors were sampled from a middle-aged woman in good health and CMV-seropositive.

The CDR3 loop reads CASSLRAYSNQPQHF. For the CDR3, the DNA is TGTGCCAGCAGTTTGAGGGCATATAGCAATCAGCCCCAGCATTTT. The V and J genes are TRBV27 and TRBJ1-5; D is unresolved. The V end was cut by 3 bases, the J end by 0 bases, with 9 bases between. Germline V CDR1 and CDR2: MNHEY, SMNVEV (reference sequence). The CDR3 is 15 amino acids.

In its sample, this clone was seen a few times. The CDR3 region has the DNA TGTGCCAGCAGCGGCCCCAGGGGGAACACTGAAGCTTTCTTT. Amino acids: CASSGPRGNTEAFF. The chain combines TRBV9 with TRBJ1-1, with a weak D call TRBD1 (6 bases). The germline V gene has CDR1 SGDLS and CDR2 YYNGEE. CDR3 length equals 14 residues. The V and J ends lost 3 bases and 1 base respectively, with 10 bases between them.

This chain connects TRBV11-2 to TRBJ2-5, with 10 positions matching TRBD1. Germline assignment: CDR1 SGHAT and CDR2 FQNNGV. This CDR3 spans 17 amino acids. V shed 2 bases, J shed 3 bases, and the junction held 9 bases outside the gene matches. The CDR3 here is CASSLILGQGTKETQYF. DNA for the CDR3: TGTGCCAGCAGCTTAATTTTGGGACAGGGGACTAAAGAGACCCAGTACTTC.

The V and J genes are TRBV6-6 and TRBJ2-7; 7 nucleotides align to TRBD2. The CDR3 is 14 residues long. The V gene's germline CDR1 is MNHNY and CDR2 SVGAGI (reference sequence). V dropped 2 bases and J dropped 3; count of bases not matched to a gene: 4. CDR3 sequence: CASSYLGGNYEQYF. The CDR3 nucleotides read TGTGCCAGCAGTTACCTGGGAGGGAACTACGAGCAGTACTTC.

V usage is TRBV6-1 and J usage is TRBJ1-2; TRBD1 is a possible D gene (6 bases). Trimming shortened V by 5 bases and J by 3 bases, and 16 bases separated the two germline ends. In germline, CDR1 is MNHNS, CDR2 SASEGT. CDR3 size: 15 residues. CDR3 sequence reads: CASSPAGGPHYGYTF. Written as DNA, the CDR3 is TGTGCCAGCAGTCCCGCTGGGGGCCCGCACTATGGCTACACCTTC.

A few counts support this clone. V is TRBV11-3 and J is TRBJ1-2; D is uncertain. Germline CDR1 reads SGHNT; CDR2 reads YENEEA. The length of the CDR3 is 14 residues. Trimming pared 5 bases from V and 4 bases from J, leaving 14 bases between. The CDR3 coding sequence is TGTGCCAGCAGCGCTGCGGGAGGTCCCTATGGCTACACCTTC. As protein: CASSAAGGPYGYTF.

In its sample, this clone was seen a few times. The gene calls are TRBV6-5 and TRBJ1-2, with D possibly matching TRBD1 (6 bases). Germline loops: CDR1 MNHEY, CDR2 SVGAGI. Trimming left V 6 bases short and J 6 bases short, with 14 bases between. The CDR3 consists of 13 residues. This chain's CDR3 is CASRLTGYHGYTF. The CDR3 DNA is TGTGCCAGCAGGTTGACAGGTTATCATGGCTACACCTTC.

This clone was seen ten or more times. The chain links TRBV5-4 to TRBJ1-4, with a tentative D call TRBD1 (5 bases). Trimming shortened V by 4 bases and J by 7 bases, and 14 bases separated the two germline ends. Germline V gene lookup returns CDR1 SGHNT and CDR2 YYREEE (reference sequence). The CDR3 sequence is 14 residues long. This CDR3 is CASSPGRGGEKLFF. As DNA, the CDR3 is TGTGCCAGCAGCCCGGGGCGGGGAGGTGAAAAACTGTTTTTT.

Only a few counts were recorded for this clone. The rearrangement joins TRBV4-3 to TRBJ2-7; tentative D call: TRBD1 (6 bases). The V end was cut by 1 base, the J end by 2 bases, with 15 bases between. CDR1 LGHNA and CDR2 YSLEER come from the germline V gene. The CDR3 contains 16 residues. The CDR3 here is CASSQGTAQTPYEQYF. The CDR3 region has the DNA TGCGCCAGCAGCCAAGGGACAGCGCAGACCCCCTACGAGCAGTACTTC.

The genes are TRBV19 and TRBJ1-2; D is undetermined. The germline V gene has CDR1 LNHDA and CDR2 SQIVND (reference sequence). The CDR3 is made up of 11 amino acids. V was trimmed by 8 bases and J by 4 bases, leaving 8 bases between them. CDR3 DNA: TGTGCCAGTGCACGGGGCTATGGCTACACCTTC. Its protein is CASARGYGYTF.

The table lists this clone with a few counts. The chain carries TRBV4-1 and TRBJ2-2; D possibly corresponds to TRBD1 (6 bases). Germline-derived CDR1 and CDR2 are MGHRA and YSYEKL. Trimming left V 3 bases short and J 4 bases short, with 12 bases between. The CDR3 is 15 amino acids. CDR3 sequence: CASSHGTQTTGELFF. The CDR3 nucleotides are TGCGCCAGCAGCCATGGGACACAGACCACCGGGGAGCTGTTTTTT.

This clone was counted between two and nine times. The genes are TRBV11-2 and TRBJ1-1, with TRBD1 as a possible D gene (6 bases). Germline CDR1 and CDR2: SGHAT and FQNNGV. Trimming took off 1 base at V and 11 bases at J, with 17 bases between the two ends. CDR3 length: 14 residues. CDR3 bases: TGTGCCAGCAGCTTAGCCGGGACGGGACACAGTGCTTTCTTT. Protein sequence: CASSLAGTGHSAFF.

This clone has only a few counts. The CDR3 nucleotides read TGTGCCAGCAGACCTACCGGGACAGGCTTTTACTACACCTTC. Amino acids: CASRPTGTGFYYTF. The genes are TRBV6-4 and TRBJ1-2; TRBD1 matches at 8 bases. The V segment lost 6 bases and the J segment 10 bases; nucleotides outside the gene matches: 13. CDR1 is MRHNA, CDR2 SNTAGT, per germline. The length of the CDR3 is 14 residues.

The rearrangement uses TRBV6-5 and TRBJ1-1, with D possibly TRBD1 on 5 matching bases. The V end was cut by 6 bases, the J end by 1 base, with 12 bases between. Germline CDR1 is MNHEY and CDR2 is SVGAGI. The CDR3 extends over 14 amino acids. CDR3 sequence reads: CASRAIGGNTEAFF. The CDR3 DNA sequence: TGTGCCAGCAGGGCTATCGGGGGGAACACTGAAGCTTTCTTT.

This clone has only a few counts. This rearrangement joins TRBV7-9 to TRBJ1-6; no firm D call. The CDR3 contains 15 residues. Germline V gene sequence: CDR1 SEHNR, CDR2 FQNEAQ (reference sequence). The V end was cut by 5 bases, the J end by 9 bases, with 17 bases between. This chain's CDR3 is CASSQVGGVISPLHF. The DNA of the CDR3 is TGTGCCAGCAGCCAGGTGGGAGGTGTTATTTCACCCCTCCACTTT.

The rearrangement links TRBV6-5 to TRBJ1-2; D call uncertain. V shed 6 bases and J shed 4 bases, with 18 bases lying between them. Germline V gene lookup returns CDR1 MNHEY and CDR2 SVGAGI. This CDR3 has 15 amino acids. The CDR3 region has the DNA TGTGCCAGCAGGCTCGGACGGACTGGGGTCTATGGCTACACCTTC. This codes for CASRLGRTGVYGYTF.

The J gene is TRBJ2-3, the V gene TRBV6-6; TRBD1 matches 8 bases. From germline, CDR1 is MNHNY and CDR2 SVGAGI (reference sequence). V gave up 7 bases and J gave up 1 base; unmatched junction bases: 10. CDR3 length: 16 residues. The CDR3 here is CASTFSPGQGTDTQYF. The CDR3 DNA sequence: TGTGCCAGCACCTTCTCACCGGGACAGGGCACAGATACGCAGTATTTT.

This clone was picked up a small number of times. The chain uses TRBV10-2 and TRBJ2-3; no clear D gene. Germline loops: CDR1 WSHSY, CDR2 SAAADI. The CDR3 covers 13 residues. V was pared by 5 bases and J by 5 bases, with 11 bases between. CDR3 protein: CASSPPRLDTQYF. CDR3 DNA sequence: TGCGCCAGCAGTCCGCCGAGACTAGATACGCAGTATTTT.

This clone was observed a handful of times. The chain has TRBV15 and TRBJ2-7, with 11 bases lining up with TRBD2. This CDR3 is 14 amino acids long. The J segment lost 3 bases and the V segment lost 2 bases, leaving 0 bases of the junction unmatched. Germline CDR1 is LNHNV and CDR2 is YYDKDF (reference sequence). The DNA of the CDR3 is TGTGCCACCAGCAGACTAGCGGGGGGCTACGAGCAGTACTTC. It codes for CATSRLAGGYEQYF. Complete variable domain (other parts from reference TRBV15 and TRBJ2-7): DAMVIQNPRYQVTQFGKPVTLSCSQTLNHNVMYWYQQKSSQAPKLLFHYYDKDFNNEADTPDNFQSRRPNTSFCFLDIRSPGLGDTAMYLCATSRLAGGYEQYFGPGTRLTVT.

The CDR3 region is CASSLDWEGEAFF. CDR3 bases: TGTGCCAGCAGCTTAGACTGGGAGGGGGAAGCTTTCTTT. The rearrangement uses TRBV7-2 and TRBJ1-1, with D possibly being TRBD1 (5 bases). V lost 1 base, J lost 8 bases, and 11 bases lay in between. In germline, CDR1 is SGHTA, CDR2 FQGNSA. The CDR3 spans 13 residues.

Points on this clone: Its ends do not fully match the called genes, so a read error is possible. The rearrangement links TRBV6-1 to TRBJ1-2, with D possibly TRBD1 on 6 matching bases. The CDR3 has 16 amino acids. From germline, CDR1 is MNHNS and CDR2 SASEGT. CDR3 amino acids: CASSEALGGRGTDYPF. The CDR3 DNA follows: TGTGCCAGCAGTGAAGCGCTTGGGGGCAGGGGAACAGACTACCCCTTC.

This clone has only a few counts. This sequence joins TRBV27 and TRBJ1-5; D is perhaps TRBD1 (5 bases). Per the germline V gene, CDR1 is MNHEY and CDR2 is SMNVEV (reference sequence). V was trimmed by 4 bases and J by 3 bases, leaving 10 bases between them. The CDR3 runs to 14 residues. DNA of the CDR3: TGTGCCAGCAGTTCCCAGGGACTCAATCAGCCCCAGCATTTT. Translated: CASSSQGLNQPQHF.

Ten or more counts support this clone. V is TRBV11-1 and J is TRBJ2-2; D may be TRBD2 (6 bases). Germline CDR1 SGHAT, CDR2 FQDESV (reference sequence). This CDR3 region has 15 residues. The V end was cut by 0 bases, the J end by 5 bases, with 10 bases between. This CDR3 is CASSLAPAGTGELFF. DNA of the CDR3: TGTGCCAGCAGCTTAGCGCCTGCGGGGACCGGGGAGCTGTTTTTT.

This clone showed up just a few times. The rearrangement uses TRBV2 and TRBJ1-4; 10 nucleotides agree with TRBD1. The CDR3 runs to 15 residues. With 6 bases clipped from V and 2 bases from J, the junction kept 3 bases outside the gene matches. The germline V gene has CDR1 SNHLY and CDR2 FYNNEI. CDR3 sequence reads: CASSWGQGTNEKLFF. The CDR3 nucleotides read TGTGCCAGCAGCTGGGGACAGGGGACTAATGAAAAACTGTTTTTT.

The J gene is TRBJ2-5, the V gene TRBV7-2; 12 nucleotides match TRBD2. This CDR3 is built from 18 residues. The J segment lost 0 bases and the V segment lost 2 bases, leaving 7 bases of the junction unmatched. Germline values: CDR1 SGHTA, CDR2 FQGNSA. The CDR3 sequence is CASSLFPRLAGDQETQYF. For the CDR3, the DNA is TGTGCCAGCAGCTTATTTCCCCGACTAGCGGGGGACCAAGAGACCCAGTACTTC.

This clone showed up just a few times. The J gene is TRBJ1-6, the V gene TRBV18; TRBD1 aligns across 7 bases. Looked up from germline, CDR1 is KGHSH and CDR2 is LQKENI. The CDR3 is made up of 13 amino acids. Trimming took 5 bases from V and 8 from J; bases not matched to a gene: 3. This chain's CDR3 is CASSTDRHSPLHF. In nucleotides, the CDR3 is TGTGCCAGCTCAACGGACAGGCATTCACCCCTCCACTTT.

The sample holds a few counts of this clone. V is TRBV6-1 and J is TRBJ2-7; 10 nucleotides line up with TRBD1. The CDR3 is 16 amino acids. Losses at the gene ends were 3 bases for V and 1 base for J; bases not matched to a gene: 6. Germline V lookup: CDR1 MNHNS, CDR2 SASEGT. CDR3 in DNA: TGTGCCAGCAGTGACTTCCGGGGACAGGGGTCCTACGAGCAGTACTTC. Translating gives CASSDFRGQGSYEQYF.

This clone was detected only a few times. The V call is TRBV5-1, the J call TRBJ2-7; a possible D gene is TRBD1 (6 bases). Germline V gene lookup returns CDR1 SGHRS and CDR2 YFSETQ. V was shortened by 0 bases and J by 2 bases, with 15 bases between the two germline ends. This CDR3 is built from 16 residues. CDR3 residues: CASSLDPQNRAYEQYF. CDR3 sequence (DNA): TGCGCCAGCAGCTTGGATCCTCAAAACAGGGCCTACGAGCAGTACTTC.

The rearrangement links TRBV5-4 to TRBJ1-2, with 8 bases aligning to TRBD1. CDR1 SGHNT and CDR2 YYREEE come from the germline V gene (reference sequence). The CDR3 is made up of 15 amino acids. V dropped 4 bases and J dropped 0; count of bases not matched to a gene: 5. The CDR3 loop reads CASSPQGGSNYGYTF. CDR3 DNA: TGTGCCAGCAGCCCACAGGGGGGCTCTAACTATGGCTACACCTTC.

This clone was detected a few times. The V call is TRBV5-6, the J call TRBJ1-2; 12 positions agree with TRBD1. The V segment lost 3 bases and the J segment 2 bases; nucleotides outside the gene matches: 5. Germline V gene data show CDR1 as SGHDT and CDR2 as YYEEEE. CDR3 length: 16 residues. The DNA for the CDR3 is TGTGCCAGCAGCTCAACGGGACAGGGGGCCAACTATGGCTACACCTTC. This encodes CASSSTGQGANYGYTF. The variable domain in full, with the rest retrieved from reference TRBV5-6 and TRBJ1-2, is DAGVTQSPTHLIKTRGQQVTLRCSPKSGHDTVSWYQQALGQGPQFIFQYYEEEERQRGNFPDRFSGHQFPNYSSELNVNALLLGDSALYLCASSSTGQGANYGYTFGSGTRLTVV.